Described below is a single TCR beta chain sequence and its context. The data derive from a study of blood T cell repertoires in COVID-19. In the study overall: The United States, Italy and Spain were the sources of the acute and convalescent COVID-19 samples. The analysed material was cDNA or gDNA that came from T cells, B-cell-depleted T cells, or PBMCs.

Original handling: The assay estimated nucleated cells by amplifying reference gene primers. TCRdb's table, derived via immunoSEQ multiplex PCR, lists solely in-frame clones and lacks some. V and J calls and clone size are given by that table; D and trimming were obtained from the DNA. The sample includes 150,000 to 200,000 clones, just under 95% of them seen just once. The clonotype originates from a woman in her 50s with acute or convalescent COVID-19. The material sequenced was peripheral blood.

CDR3 DNA sequence: TGTGCCAGCAATTCTCAGCGGGAGGGCTCAGATACGCAGTATTTT. Its translation: CASNSQREGSDTQYF. The V gene is TRBV28, the J gene TRBJ2-3; 10 bases agree with TRBD2. The CDR3 has 15 amino acids. Trimming at V came to 7 bases and at J to 4 bases, leaving 8 bases not matched to a gene. Germline CDR1 is MDHEN and CDR2 is SYDVKM.